This T cell receptor (beta chain) stems from a study of human T cells and chemical hapten exposure. The overall study: Patients were given diphenylcyclopropenone on the scalp weekly across the approximately 24-week study. TCR yield per sample varied, mainly due to pooled library volumes.

The library labeled individual cDNA molecules by adding unique molecular identifiers to them. TCRdb passed the RACE reads through MiXCR, listing each CDR3 protein once. The data show around 300,000 distinct CDR3 sequences, around 5.5% seen once. The CDR3 covers 16 residues. Germline lookup yields CDR1 SGHDN and CDR2 FVKESK. The junction had 5 bases not matched to a gene; V was cut back by 0 bases and J by 4 bases. There are a few counts of this clonotype. The time point denotes: pre-sensitization, week 0. This sample's treatment: therapeutic diphenylcyclopropenone sensitization with weekly scalp DPC. This sequence joins TRBV14 and TRBJ2-1, with 8 bases matching TRBD2. Sequenced material: whole blood, taken in connection with sensitization to the hapten diphenylcyclopropenone (DPC). This sequence originates from a young woman with alopecia areata. Some clones in this sample may be carry-over from other donors' samples. CDR3 nucleotides: TGTGCCAGCAGCCAAGATGTGGCGGGGGGATACAATGAGCAGTTCTTC. This gives the protein CASSQDVAGGYNEQFF.